These 12 T cell receptor beta chains share one sample of origin, sequenced in a study of shared clonotypes between healthy human individuals (dated by TCRdb to the early 2020s). Library prep was done by the immunoSEQ multiplex PCR assay. The source is immuneACCESS, and TCRdb retained only in-frame sequences with V and J called. Part of the clones is not carried over; for the studies checked, unresolved V genes explain less than half of this, and the remainder is unexplained. For this sample the table gives a few million clones, of which just over 90% were detected only once. The ten largest make up under 0.15% of the sample. The sample was naive CD4+ T cells sorted from blood. The cell subset or site label, as the study defines it: CD45RA+ positively selected. These receptors came from a man aged 18 to 30 in good health.

The J gene is TRBJ2-1, the V gene TRBV6-6; no clear D gene. This CDR3 is built from 9 residues. The germline CDR1 and CDR2 sequences are MNHNY and SVGAGI (reference sequence). Between the trimmed V and J ends, which lost 6 bases and 11 bases, there was a span of 5 bases. For the CDR3, the DNA is TGTGCCAGCAGCCCCCAGCAGTTCTTC. Amino acids: CASSPQQFF.

Comments on this clone: The identical CDR3 is also encoded by other nucleotide sequences in the sample. The rearrangement joins TRBV7-9 to TRBJ1-2; 7 bases are shared with TRBD1. Unmatched junction bases numbered 3, after V lost 5 bases and J lost 0 bases. Germline CDR1 is SEHNR and CDR2 is FQNEAQ (reference sequence). CDR3 length: 14 residues. The CDR3 sequence is CASSQDRTNYGYTF. As DNA, the CDR3 is TGTGCCAGCAGCCAGGACAGGACTAACTATGGCTACACCTTC.

The V call is TRBV25-1, the J call TRBJ2-1; D is possibly TRBD2 (6 bases). The CDR3 sequence is 14 residues long. Trimming removed 0 bases from V and 7 bases from J, with 10 bases in between. Germline lookup yields CDR1 MGHDK and CDR2 SYGVNS. CDR3 coding DNA: TGTGCCAGCAGTGAATACGGGAGTGTAAATGAGCAGTTCTTC. Residues: CASSEYGSVNEQFF.

The genes are TRBV29-1 and TRBJ1-2; D unclear. V was trimmed by 3 bases and J by 1 base, leaving 3 bases between them. The CDR3 consists of 11 residues. From germline, CDR1 is SQVTM and CDR2 ANQGSEA. The CDR3 DNA is TGCAGCGTTGAGCATAACTATGGCTACACCTTC. Protein sequence: CSVEHNYGYTF.

This CDR3 is CASSIRVAEETQYF. CDR3 bases: TGTGCCAGTAGTATTAGGGTAGCAGAAGAGACCCAGTACTTC. This chain joins TRBV19 and TRBJ2-5; D is uncertain. The CDR3 is 14 amino acids. Germline V gene data show CDR1 as LNHDA and CDR2 as SQIVND (reference sequence). Trimming removed 3 bases at V and 3 bases at J, with 11 bases between.

This CDR3 is CASSSLTSSGAYEQYF. DNA of the CDR3: TGTGCCAGCAGCTCTCTGACCTCTAGCGGGGCCTACGAGCAGTACTTC. The rearrangement uses TRBV5-4 and TRBJ2-5; 9 bases are a match to TRBD2. Near its end, the DNA agrees better with TRBJ2-7, so the J call may be wrong. There are 16 residues in the CDR3. Germline loops: CDR1 SGHNT, CDR2 YYREEE (reference sequence).

A note on this clone: Different DNA sequences within this sample yield the same CDR3. This rearrangement joins TRBV6-1 to TRBJ2-3; 7 bases are shared with TRBD1. The CDR3 is 13 residues long. V was pared by 4 bases and J by 4 bases, with 2 bases of the junction left unmatched. Germline-derived CDR1 and CDR2 are MNHNS and SASEGT. CDR3 region: CASSGQGPDTQYF. The CDR3 coding sequence is TGTGCCAGCAGTGGACAGGGCCCAGATACGCAGTATTTT.

The genes are TRBV5-1 and TRBJ1-6, with D perhaps TRBD1 (6 bases). The CDR3 has 14 residues. Germline-derived CDR1 and CDR2 are SGHRS and YFSETQ. Deletions cut 3 bases from V and 8 bases from J, with 12 bases between. This CDR3 is CASSSQGIDSPLHF. The CDR3 nucleotides are TGCGCCAGCAGCTCCCAGGGGATCGATTCACCCCTCCACTTT.

The rearrangement links TRBV6-5 to TRBJ1-3; D not certain. Germline-derived CDR1 and CDR2 are MNHEY and SVGAGI. The length of the CDR3 is 13 residues. Trimming left V 4 bases short and J 0 bases short, with 4 bases between. CDR3 sequence: CASSLLSGNTIYF. DNA of the CDR3: TGTGCCAGCAGTTTGCTCTCTGGAAACACCATATATTTT.

The chain couples TRBV5-1 to TRBJ1-2; the match to TRBD1 covers 9 bases. Germline loops: CDR1 SGHRS, CDR2 YFSETQ. Trimming removed 0 bases from V and 7 bases from J; junction bases left unmatched: 10. The CDR3 length is 16 residues. The CDR3 loop reads CASSLAGWTGDFGYTF. CDR3 nucleotide sequence: TGCGCCAGCAGCTTGGCCGGTTGGACAGGGGATTTTGGCTACACCTTC.

This clone was recorded only once. V and J are TRBV4-3 and TRBJ1-3; maybe TRBD1 (6 bases). Germline V gene sequence: CDR1 LGHNA, CDR2 YSLEER. The CDR3 is made up of 15 amino acids. V gave up 1 base and J gave up 4 bases, with 11 bases separating them. CDR3 sequence: CASSQGATGGNTIYF. CDR3 bases: TGCGCCAGCAGCCAAGGGGCGACAGGAGGAAACACCATATATTTT.

For the CDR3, the DNA is TGTGCCAGCAGTTTATTGGGGACTCTTCCCCACGAGCAGTACTTC. Translation: CASSLLGTLPHEQYF. V gene TRBV28 combines with J gene TRBJ2-7; perhaps TRBD2 as D (6 bases). Germline values: CDR1 MDHEN, CDR2 SYDVKM. The CDR3 contains 15 residues. Between the trimmed V and J ends, which lost 1 base and 5 bases, there was a span of 15 bases.